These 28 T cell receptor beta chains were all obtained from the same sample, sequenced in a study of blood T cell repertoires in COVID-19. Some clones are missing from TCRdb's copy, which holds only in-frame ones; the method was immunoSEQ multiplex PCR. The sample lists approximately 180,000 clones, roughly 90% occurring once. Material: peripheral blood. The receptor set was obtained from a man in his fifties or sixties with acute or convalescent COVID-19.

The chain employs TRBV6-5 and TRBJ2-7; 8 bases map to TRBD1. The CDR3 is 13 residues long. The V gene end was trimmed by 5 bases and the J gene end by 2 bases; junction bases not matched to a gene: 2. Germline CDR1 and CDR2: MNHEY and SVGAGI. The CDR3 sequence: CASSRGQAYEQYV. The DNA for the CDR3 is TGTGCCAGCAGTAGGGGACAGGCCTACGAGCAGTACGTC.

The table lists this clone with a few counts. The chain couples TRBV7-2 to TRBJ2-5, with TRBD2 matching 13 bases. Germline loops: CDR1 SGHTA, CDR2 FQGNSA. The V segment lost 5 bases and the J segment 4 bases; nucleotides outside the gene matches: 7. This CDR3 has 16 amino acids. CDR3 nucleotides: TGTGCCAGCAGCCTGACTAGCGGGAGGTTTGTAGAGACCCAGTACTTC. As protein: CASSLTSGRFVETQYF.

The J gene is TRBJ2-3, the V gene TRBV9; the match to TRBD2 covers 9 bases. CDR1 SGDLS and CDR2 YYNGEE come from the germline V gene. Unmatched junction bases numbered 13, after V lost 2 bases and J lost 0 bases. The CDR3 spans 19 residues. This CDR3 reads CASSVGGREGQKSTDTQYF. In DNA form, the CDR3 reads TGTGCCAGCAGCGTCGGGGGGCGGGAGGGCCAGAAGAGCACAGATACGCAGTATTTT.

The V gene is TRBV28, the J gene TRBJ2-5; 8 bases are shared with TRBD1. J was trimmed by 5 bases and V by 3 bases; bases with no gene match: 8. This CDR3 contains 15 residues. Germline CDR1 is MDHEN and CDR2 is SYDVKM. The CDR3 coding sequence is TGTGCCAGCAGTTTCCTCCAGGGGGCTTGGGAGACCCAGTACTTC. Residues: CASSFLQGAWETQYF. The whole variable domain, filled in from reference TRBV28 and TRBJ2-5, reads DVKVTQSSRYLVKRTGEKVFLECVQDMDHENMFWYRQDPGLGLRLIYFSYDVKMKEKGDIPEGYSVSREKKERFSLILESASTNQTSMYLCASSFLQGAWETQYFGPGTRLLVL.

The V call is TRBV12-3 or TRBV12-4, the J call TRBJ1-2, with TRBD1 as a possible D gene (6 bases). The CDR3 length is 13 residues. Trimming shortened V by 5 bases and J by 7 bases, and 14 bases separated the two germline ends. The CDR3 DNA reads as TGTGCCAGCAGTACAGACAGGAATGGTGGCTACACCTTC. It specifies CASSTDRNGGYTF.

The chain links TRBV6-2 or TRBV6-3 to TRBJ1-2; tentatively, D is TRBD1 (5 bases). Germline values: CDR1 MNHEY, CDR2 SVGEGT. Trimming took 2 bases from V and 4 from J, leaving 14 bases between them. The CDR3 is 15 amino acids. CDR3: CASSYTREAIYGYTF. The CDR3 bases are TGTGCCAGCAGTTACACCAGGGAAGCGATCTATGGCTACACCTTC.

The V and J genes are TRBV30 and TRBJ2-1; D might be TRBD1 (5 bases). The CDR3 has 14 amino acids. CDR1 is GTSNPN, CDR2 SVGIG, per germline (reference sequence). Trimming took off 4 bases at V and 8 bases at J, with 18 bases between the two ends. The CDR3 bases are TGTGCCTGGACTTGGGGCCAGCCTATTCATGAGCAGTTCTTC. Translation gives CAWTWGQPIHEQFF.

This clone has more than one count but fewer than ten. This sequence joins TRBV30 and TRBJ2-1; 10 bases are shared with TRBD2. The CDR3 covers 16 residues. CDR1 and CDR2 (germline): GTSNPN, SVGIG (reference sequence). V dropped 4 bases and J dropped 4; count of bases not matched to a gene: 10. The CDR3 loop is CAWNEGASGRYNEQFF. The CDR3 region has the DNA TGTGCCTGGAACGAAGGGGCTAGCGGGAGATACAATGAGCAGTTCTTC.

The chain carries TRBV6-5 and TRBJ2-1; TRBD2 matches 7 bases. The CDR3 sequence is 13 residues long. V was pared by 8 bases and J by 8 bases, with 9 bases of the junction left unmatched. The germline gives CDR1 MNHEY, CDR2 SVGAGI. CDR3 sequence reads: CASCRTRRDEQFF. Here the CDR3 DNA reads TGTGCCAGCTGCAGGACTAGAAGAGATGAGCAGTTCTTC.

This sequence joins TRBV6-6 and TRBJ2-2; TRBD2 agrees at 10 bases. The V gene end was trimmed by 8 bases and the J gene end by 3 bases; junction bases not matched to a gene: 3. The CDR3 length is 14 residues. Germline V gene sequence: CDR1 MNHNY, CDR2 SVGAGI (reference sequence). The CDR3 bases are TGTGCCAGCCAGCGGGAGGGGGACACCGGGGAGCTGTTTTTT. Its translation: CASQREGDTGELFF.

The CDR3 DNA follows: TGTGCCAGCCTTTTCTCTGGGGCCAACGTCCTGACTTTC. This translates into CASLFSGANVLTF. The gene calls are TRBV27 and TRBJ2-6; D gene uncertain. The germline V gene has CDR1 MNHEY and CDR2 SMNVEV (reference sequence). CDR3 length: 13 residues. The V end was cut by 8 bases, the J end by 0 bases, with 5 bases between.

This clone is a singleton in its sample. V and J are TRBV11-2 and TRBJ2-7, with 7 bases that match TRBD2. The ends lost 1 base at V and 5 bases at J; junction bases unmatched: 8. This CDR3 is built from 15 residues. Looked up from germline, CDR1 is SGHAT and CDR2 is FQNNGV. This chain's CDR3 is CASSLVWGGPHEQYF. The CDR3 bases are TGTGCCAGCAGCTTAGTGTGGGGAGGGCCCCACGAGCAGTACTTC.

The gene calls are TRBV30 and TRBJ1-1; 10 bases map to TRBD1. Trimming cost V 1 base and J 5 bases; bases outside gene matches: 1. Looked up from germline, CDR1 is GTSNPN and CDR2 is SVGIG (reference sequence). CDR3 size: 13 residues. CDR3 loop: CAWSGQGATEAFF. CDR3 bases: TGTGCCTGGAGTGGACAGGGGGCAACTGAAGCTTTCTTT.

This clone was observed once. CDR3 residues: CASSPGTGSFEQYV. In DNA form, the CDR3 reads TGTGCCAGCAGTCCCGGGACAGGGAGTTTCGAGCAGTACGTC. The chain links TRBV28 to TRBJ2-7; 9 bases agree with TRBD1. CDR1 MDHEN and CDR2 SYDVKM come from the germline V gene. Germline trimming cut 5 bases from V and 6 bases from J; bases unmatched to any gene: 8. The CDR3 extends over 14 amino acids.

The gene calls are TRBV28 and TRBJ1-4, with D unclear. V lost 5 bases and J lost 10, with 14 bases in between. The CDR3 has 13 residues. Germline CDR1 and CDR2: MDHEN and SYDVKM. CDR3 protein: CASSPSHFGKLFF. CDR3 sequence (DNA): TGTGCCAGCAGTCCCTCCCACTTCGGAAAACTGTTTTTT.

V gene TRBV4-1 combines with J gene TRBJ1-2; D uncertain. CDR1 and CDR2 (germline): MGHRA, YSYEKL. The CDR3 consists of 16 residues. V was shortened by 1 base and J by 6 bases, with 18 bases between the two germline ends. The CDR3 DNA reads TGCGCCAGCAGCCAAGTCAGTCCGGGAGGGTCGAATGGCTACACCTTC. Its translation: CASSQVSPGGSNGYTF.

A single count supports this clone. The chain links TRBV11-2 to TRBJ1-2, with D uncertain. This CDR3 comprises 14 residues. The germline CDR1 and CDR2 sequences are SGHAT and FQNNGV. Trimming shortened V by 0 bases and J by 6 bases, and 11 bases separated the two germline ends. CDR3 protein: CASSLDAGRDGYTF. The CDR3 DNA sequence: TGTGCCAGCAGCTTAGACGCCGGGAGAGATGGCTACACCTTC.

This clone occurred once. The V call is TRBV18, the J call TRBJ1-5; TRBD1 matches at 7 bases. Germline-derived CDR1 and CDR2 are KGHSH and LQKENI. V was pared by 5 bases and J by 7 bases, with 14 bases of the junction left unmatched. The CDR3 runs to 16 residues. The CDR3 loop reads CASSTNRDSQNQPQHF. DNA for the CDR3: TGTGCCAGCTCAACAAACCGGGACAGTCAAAACCAGCCCCAGCATTTT.

The CDR3 region is CASSPLASAYNEQFF. For the CDR3, the DNA is TGCGCCAGCAGCCCCTTGGCTAGCGCCTACAATGAGCAGTTCTTC. The chain couples TRBV4-3 to TRBJ2-1; a possible D gene is TRBD2 (6 bases). CDR3 length: 15 residues. CDR1 and CDR2 from the germline V gene are LGHNA and YSLEER. Trimming took off 4 bases at V and 2 bases at J, with 12 bases between the two ends.

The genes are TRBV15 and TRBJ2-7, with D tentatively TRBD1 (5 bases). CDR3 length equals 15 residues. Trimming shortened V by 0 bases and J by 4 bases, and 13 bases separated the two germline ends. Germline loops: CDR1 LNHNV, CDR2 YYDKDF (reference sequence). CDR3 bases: TGTGCCACCAGCAGAGAACGACAGTCCCTTTACGAGCAGTACTTC. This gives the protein CATSRERQSLYEQYF. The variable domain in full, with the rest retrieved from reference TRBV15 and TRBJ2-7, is DAMVIQNPRYQVTQFGKPVTLSCSQTLNHNVMYWYQQKSSQAPKLLFHYYDKDFNNEADTPDNFQSRRPNTSFCFLDIRSPGLGDTAMYLCATSRERQSLYEQYFGPGTRLTVT.

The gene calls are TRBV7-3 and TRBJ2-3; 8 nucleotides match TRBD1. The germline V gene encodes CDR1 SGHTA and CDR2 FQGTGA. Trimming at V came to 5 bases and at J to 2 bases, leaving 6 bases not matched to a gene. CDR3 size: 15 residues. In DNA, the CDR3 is TGTGCCAGCAGCCAATGGGACAGGCCCACAGATACGCAGTATTTT. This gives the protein CASSQWDRPTDTQYF.

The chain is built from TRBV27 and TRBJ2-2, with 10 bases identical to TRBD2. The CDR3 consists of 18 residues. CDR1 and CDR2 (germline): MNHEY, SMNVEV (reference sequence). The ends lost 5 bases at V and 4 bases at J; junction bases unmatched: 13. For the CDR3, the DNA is TGTGCCAGCAGTCCCCTACAAAGACTAGCGGGCATCACCGGGGAGCTGTTTTTT. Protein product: CASSPLQRLAGITGELFF.

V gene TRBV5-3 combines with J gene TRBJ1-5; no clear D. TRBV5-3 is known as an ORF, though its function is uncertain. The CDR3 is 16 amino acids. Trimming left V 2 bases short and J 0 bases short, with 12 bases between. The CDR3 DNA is TGTGCCAGAAGCTTTGGTCGGGTAGATAGCAATCAGCCCCAGCATTTT. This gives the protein CARSFGRVDSNQPQHF.

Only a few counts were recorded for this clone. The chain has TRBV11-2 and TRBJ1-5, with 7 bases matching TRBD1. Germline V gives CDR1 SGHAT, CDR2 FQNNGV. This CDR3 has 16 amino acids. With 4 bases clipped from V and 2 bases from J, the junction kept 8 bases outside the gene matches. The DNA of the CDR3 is TGTGCCAGCAGCTCAGGACAGGTTCTTGGCAATCAGCCCCAGCATTTT. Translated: CASSSGQVLGNQPQHF.

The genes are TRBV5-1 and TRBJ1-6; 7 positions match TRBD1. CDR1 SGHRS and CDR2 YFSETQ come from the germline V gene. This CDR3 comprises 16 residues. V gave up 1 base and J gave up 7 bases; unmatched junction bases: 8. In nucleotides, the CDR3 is TGCGCCAGCAGCTTGTACGCGGGACAGTTAAATTCACCCCTCCACTTT. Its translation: CASSLYAGQLNSPLHF.

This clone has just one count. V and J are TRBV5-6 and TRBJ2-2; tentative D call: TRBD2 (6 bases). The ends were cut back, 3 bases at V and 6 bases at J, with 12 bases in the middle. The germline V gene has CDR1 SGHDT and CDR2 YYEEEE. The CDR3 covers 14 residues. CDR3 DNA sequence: TGTGCCAGCAGCTGGCCGGGGAGGCCCGGGGAGCTGTTTTTT. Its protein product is CASSWPGRPGELFF.

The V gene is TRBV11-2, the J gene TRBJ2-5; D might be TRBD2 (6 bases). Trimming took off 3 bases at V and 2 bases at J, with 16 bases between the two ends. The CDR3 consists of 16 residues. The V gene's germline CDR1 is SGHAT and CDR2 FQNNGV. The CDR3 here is CASSFLTTRTQETQYF. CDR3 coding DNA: TGTGCCAGCAGCTTTCTTACGACTAGGACGCAAGAGACCCAGTACTTC.

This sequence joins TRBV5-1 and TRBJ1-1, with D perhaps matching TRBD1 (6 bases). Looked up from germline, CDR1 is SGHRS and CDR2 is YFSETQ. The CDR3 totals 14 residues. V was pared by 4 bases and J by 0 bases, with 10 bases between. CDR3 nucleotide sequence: TGCGCCAGCAGCCGATCAGGGGTGAACACTGAAGCTTTCTTT. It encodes CASSRSGVNTEAFF.